This TCR beta chain stems from a study of OX40 agonist ivuxolimab in advanced cancers. General observations from the study: Relative to CD4+ cells, CD8+ T cells on average had more expanded clones. People who partly responded at 0.1-3.0 mg/kg had some of the least clonal expansion seen. CD4+ and CD8+ blood T cells expanded clonally by week 6 at 0.1 to 3.0 mg/kg. The antigen specificity of the peripheral T cells (those that were expanded) was not determined.

A note on this clone: What it binds is unknown.

Here immunoSEQ multiplex PCR was the method, and the copy in TCRdb shows in-frame clones only, minus some. The sample yields around 99,000 clones, 90% seen once. Trimming shortened V by 6 bases and J by 1 base, and 13 bases separated the two germline ends. The CDR3 is 15 residues long. CDR1 and CDR2 from the germline V gene are MNHEY and SMNVEV (reference sequence). This chain joins TRBV27 and TRBJ2-1; TRBD2 might be the D (5 bases). The sequenced sample was CD4+ or CD8+ T cells sorted from blood, obtained in a trial of the OX40 agonist ivuxolimab. The source is an adult with an advanced solid tumor such as melanoma, head and neck, liver or kidney cancer. CDR3: CASSPRALSYNEQFF. The CDR3 DNA reads as TGTGCCAGCAGCCCGAGGGCCCTGTCCTACAATGAGCAGTTCTTC.